The present TCR beta chain was sequenced within a study of blood T cell repertoires in COVID-19. On the study more broadly: Whether acute or convalescent, the COVID-19 samples came from the United States, Italy and Spain. The analysed material was cDNA or gDNA that came from T cells, B-cell-depleted T cells, or PBMCs.

CDR1 is LGHNA and CDR2 is YSLEER in the germline V gene. The CDR3 has 21 amino acids. V was clipped by 0 bases and J by 2 bases; unmatched bases: 11. Original handling: Reference gene primer amplification yielded estimated nucleated cell counts. Only in-frame clones appear in the TCRdb table, and some are missing; sequencing was by immunoSEQ multiplex PCR. The V and J calls and clone size were taken over from that table, and D and trimming were inferred from the DNA. The sample lists around 220,000 clones; about 88% were seen once. The clonotype was recovered from a woman aged 35 to 49 who had recovered from COVID-19. The gene calls are TRBV4-3 and TRBJ2-3; 16 positions match TRBD2. Sequencing was performed on peripheral blood. The CDR3 DNA is TGCGCCAGCAGCCAAGACCGGATGGGACTAGCGGGAGGGACTTACACAGATACGCAGTATTTT. Its protein is CASSQDRMGLAGGTYTDTQYF.